These 18 T cell receptor beta chains were sequenced from one sample in a study of control samples from healthy donors and cancer patients. Measured with immunoSEQ multiplex PCR; TCRdb has only the in-frame clones, and not every one. The table records roughly 86,000 clones, 93% of them present only once. Specimen: blood. The source of these receptors is a woman in her twenties or thirties in good health.

The chain has TRBV5-1 and TRBJ2-3; 7 bases align to TRBD2. Germline V gene sequence: CDR1 SGHRS, CDR2 YFSETQ. CDR3 size: 14 residues. V dropped 5 bases and J dropped 3; count of bases not matched to a gene: 6. CDR3: CASSARGVTDTQYF. CDR3 nucleotides: TGCGCCAGCAGTGCCCGGGGGGTGACAGATACGCAGTATTTT.

The chain couples TRBV30 to TRBJ1-6, with TRBD1 matching over 8 bases. V gave up 3 bases and J gave up 7 bases; unmatched junction bases: 5. Germline CDR1 GTSNPN, CDR2 SVGIG (reference sequence). This CDR3 is built from 14 residues. CDR3 region: CAWSDGQGNSPLHF. In nucleotides, the CDR3 is TGTGCCTGGAGCGATGGACAGGGAAATTCACCCCTCCACTTT.

The chain carries TRBV7-9 and TRBJ1-6; D is uncertain. Germline CDR1 SEHNR, CDR2 FQNEAQ (reference sequence). The CDR3 covers 15 residues. The V and J ends lost 3 bases and 8 bases respectively, with 14 bases between them. The CDR3 DNA reads TGTGCCAGCAGCTTTGACGGGCAGCGAGATTCACCCCTCCACTTT. It encodes CASSFDGQRDSPLHF.

The chain links TRBV1 to TRBJ1-6. TRBV1 is recorded as a pseudogene. The CDR3 is 13 residues long. CDR3 nucleotides: TGCACCAGCAGCCAAGATCCATCTCCCCCCCTCCACTTT. Translating it yields CTSSQDPSPPLHF.

The gene calls are TRBV14 and TRBJ1-1, with D hard to call. The CDR3 covers 13 residues. The germline CDR1 and CDR2 sequences are SGHDN and FVKESK. V lost 5 bases and J 1 base, leaving 8 bases between the germline ends. Here the CDR3 DNA reads TGTGCCAGCAGCGGACTGCGGAACACTGAAGCTTTCTTT. Translation: CASSGLRNTEAFF.

This chain uses TRBV7-2 with TRBJ1-3; D gene uncertain. The CDR3 is 16 residues long. V lost 1 base and J 0 bases, leaving 10 bases between the germline ends. Germline V gene sequence: CDR1 SGHTA, CDR2 FQGNSA. This chain's CDR3 is CASSLDNLFSGNTIYF. The CDR3 coding sequence is TGTGCCAGCAGCTTAGATAATCTCTTCTCTGGAAACACCATATATTTT.

The CDR3 DNA reads TGTGCCATCAGTGACGCAGGGGGAAGCTCCTACGAGCAGTACTTC. This codes for CAISDAGGSSYEQYF. This rearrangement joins TRBV10-3 to TRBJ2-7, with 7 bases that match TRBD1. Germline V gene lookup returns CDR1 ENHRY and CDR2 SYGVKD. This CDR3 has 15 amino acids. V trimming: 3 bases; J trimming: 0 bases; junction bases outside the gene matches: 5.

The chain carries TRBV5-4 and TRBJ2-7; TRBD2 agrees at 7 bases. The CDR3 extends over 16 amino acids. CDR1 is SGHNT and CDR2 is YYREEE in the germline V gene (reference sequence). The V and J ends lost 5 bases and 5 bases, in that order; junction bases with no gene match: 16. DNA of the CDR3: TGTGCCAGCAGTCAAGGCGCGGGAGACATGGTAAACGAGCAGTACTTC. Its translation is CASSQGAGDMVNEQYF.

V is TRBV19 and J is TRBJ1-5; TRBD1 matches 7 bases. This CDR3 region has 17 residues. The germline CDR1 and CDR2 sequences are LNHDA and SQIVND (reference sequence). V trimming: 6 bases; J trimming: 2 bases; junction bases outside the gene matches: 13. The CDR3 sequence is CASRGDRVISRNQPQHF. DNA for the CDR3: TGTGCCAGTAGAGGCGACAGGGTTATTTCACGCAATCAGCCCCAGCATTTT.

The rearrangement uses TRBV7-3 and TRBJ2-2; TRBD2 matches 8 bases. Germline V gene data show CDR1 as SGHTA and CDR2 as FQGTGA. This CDR3 has 16 amino acids. The trim removed 5 bases at V and 2 bases at J, leaving 7 bases unmatched. CDR3 in amino acids: CASSLLAGPNTGELFF. DNA for the CDR3: TGTGCCAGCAGCCTTTTAGCGGGGCCTAACACCGGGGAGCTGTTTTTT. The full variable domain, with the rest looked up from reference TRBV7-3 and TRBJ2-2, is GAGVSQTPSNKVTEKGKYVELRCDPISGHTALYWYRQSLGQGPEFLIYFQGTGAADDSGLPNDRFFAVRPEGSVSTLKIQRTERGDSAVYLCASSLLAGPNTGELFFGEGSRLTVL.

The gene calls are TRBV28 and TRBJ2-5; D remains ambiguous. Trimming removed 7 bases at V and 7 bases at J, with 7 bases between. CDR3 size: 10 residues. Germline CDR1 is MDHEN and CDR2 is SYDVKM. In DNA form, the CDR3 reads TGTGCCAGCAATGTCGGGACCCAGTACTTC. This encodes CASNVGTQYF.

This clone was observed a single time. This chain links TRBV19 with TRBJ1-6; 9 bases are a match to TRBD1. This CDR3 spans 15 amino acids. V lost 3 bases, J lost 7 bases, and 4 bases stayed unmatched. Germline CDR1 reads LNHDA; CDR2 reads SQIVND (reference sequence). The chain's CDR3 is CASSIDRGSNSPLHF. The CDR3 bases are TGTGCCAGTAGTATTGACAGGGGGAGCAATTCACCCCTCCACTTT. Full variable domain (outside the CDR3, taken from reference TRBV19 and TRBJ1-6): DGGITQSPKYLFRKEGQNVTLSCEQNLNHDAMYWYRQDPGQGLRLIYYSQIVNDFQKGDIAEGYSVSREKKESFPLTVTSAQKNPTAFYLCASSIDRGSNSPLHFGNGTRLTVT.

The chain carries TRBV3-1 (or the pseudogene TRBV3-2) and TRBJ2-5; TRBD1 matches at 7 bases. Per the germline V gene, CDR1 is LGHDT and CDR2 is YNNKEL (reference sequence). The CDR3 loop spans 15 amino acids. V was pared by 0 bases and J by 10 bases, with 11 bases of the junction left unmatched. CDR3 DNA: TGTGCCAGCAGCCAAGACGGGACAGCATCAAGGGACCAGTACTTC. This gives the protein CASSQDGTASRDQYF.

The genes are TRBV19 and TRBJ1-2, with 7 bases lining up with TRBD1. V was pared by 6 bases and J by 0 bases, with 10 bases of the junction left unmatched. The CDR3 has 16 residues. Germline V gene data show CDR1 as LNHDA and CDR2 as SQIVND (reference sequence). The CDR3 bases are TGTGCCAGTAGAACCGACCTCAGGGGGACTAACTATGGCTACACCTTC. Its translation is CASRTDLRGTNYGYTF.

This clone was recorded only once. CDR3 sequence reads: CASSIDGQGEIYGYTF. The DNA for the CDR3 is TGTGCCAGTAGTATAGATGGACAGGGGGAAATTTATGGCTACACCTTC. J is TRBJ1-2 and V is TRBV19; 10 bases align to TRBD1. V shed 0 bases and J 5 bases; nucleotides not matched to a gene: 6. Germline-derived CDR1 and CDR2 are LNHDA and SQIVND (reference sequence). CDR3 size: 16 residues.

The chain has TRBV10-3 and TRBJ2-1; no clear D. Germline lookup yields CDR1 ENHRY and CDR2 SYGVKD. The CDR3 sequence is 15 residues long. Trimming removed 6 bases from V and 4 bases from J, with 16 bases in between. DNA for the CDR3: TGTGCCATCAGCCCGGGCGGACCCAATTACAATGAGCAGTTCTTC. Translating it yields CAISPGGPNYNEQFF.

A word on this clone: This sample also contains other DNA sequences that code for the same CDR3. V is TRBV20-1 and J is TRBJ1-2; no reliable D call. Trimming shortened V by 5 bases and J by 5 bases, and 9 bases separated the two germline ends. Germline assignment: CDR1 DFQATT and CDR2 SNEGSKA (reference sequence). This CDR3 contains 11 residues. CDR3 nucleotide sequence: TGCAGTGCTCCGGACGGATATGGCTACACCTTC. Translation: CSAPDGYGYTF.

This chain connects TRBV6-5 to TRBJ1-5; D is unclear. V lost 0 bases, J lost 6 bases, and 12 bases lay in between. This CDR3 is 15 amino acids long. Germline V gene lookup returns CDR1 MNHEY and CDR2 SVGAGI. CDR3 sequence: CASSYSGSVGQPQHF. The CDR3 DNA reads as TGTGCCAGCAGTTACTCAGGCTCCGTGGGTCAGCCCCAGCATTTT.